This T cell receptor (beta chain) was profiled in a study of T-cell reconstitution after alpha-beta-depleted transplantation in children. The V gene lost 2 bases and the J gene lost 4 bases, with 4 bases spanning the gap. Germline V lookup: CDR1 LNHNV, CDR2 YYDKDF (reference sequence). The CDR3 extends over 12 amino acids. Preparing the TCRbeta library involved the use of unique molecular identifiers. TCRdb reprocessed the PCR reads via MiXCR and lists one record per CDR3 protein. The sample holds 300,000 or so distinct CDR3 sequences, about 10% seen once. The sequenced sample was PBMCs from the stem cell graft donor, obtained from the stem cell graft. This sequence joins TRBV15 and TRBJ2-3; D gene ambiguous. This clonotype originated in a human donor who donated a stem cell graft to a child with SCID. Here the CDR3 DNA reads TGTGCCACCAGCAGATTGTCAGATACGCAGTATTTT. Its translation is CATSRLSDTQYF.